Below, 29 T cell receptor beta chains from the same sample are listed, as sequenced in a study of T cell responses to AZD1222 COVID-19 vaccine. Clones were sequenced by immunoSEQ multiplex PCR, and TCRdb holds only the in-frame ones, with some missing. The sample includes fewer than 150,000 clones, around 90% of them seen just once. Sequenced here: peripheral blood, sampled 28 days after the second AZD1222 dose. These TCRs come from an adult who received the AZD1222 COVID-19 vaccine.

The chain uses TRBV4-2 and TRBJ2-2; no firm D call. V lost 1 base and J 5 bases, leaving 8 bases between the germline ends. This CDR3 contains 14 residues. The germline V gene has CDR1 LGHNA and CDR2 YNFKEQ. CDR3 sequence reads: CASSQVYSTGELFF. The CDR3 region has the DNA TGTGCCAGCAGCCAAGTCTACTCTACCGGGGAGCTGTTTTTT.

The CDR3 region is CASSFLRIGEQFF. The CDR3 bases are TGTGCCAGCAGCTTTCTCCGAATCGGGGAGCAGTTCTTC. The rearrangement uses TRBV11-2 and TRBJ2-1; D ambiguous. The germline CDR1 and CDR2 sequences are SGHAT and FQNNGV. The V end was cut by 3 bases, the J end by 10 bases, with 13 bases between. The CDR3 spans 13 residues.

This chain connects TRBV6-5 to TRBJ1-5; TRBD1 aligns across 7 bases. With V trimmed by 6 bases and J by 2 bases, 4 bases remained unmatched. The germline V gene encodes CDR1 MNHEY and CDR2 SVGAGI. CDR3 length: 14 amino acids. The chain's CDR3 is CASSLTGGNQPQHF. CDR3 DNA: TGTGCCAGCAGCCTAACAGGGGGCAATCAGCCCCAGCATTTT.

The gene calls are TRBV20-1 and TRBJ1-6, with unresolved D. The CDR3 is 15 amino acids. Germline-derived CDR1 and CDR2 are DFQATT and SNEGSKA (reference sequence). V was trimmed by 3 bases and J by 0 bases, leaving 9 bases between them. CDR3 nucleotide sequence: TGCAGTGCTAGTTCAGATAGCTCCTATAATTCACCCCTCCACTTT. Amino acid sequence: CSASSDSSYNSPLHF.

J is TRBJ2-7 and V is TRBV5-4, with 9 bases lining up with TRBD1. The germline V gene has CDR1 SGHNT and CDR2 YYREEE (reference sequence). The CDR3 length is 14 residues. Unmatched junction bases numbered 5, after V lost 4 bases and J lost 3 bases. The chain's CDR3 is CASSEGQGGYEQYF. The CDR3 bases are TGTGCCAGCAGCGAGGGACAGGGAGGCTACGAGCAGTACTTC.

Only one count was recorded for this clone. CDR3 sequence: CASSSINEKLFF. CDR3 DNA sequence: TGTGCCAGCAGTTCTATCAATGAAAAACTGTTTTTT. The rearrangement links TRBV28 to TRBJ1-4; no firm D call. Germline CDR1 MDHEN, CDR2 SYDVKM. This CDR3 has 12 residues. The V end was cut by 4 bases, the J end by 5 bases, with 5 bases between.

V usage is TRBV3-1 (or the pseudogene TRBV3-2) and J usage is TRBJ1-6, with TRBD1 as a possible D gene (5 bases). Trimming took 1 base from V and 10 from J, leaving 8 bases between them. Germline loops: CDR1 LGHDT, CDR2 YNNKEL (reference sequence). CDR3 length equals 13 residues. CDR3 coding DNA: TGTGCCAGCAGCCAAGGGGGACCATCACCCCTCCACTTT. It encodes CASSQGGPSPLHF.

The chain is built from TRBV3-1 (or the pseudogene TRBV3-2) and TRBJ2-3, with D perhaps TRBD1 (6 bases). The CDR3 runs 15 residues. V lost 3 bases and J 3 bases, leaving 13 bases between the germline ends. Per germline, CDR1 LGHDT and CDR2 YNNKEL (reference sequence). The CDR3 loop reads CASSHANQGTDTQYF. The DNA of the CDR3 is TGTGCCAGCAGCCACGCAAACCAGGGGACAGATACGCAGTATTTT.

The chain is built from TRBV3-1 (or the pseudogene TRBV3-2) and TRBJ1-2, with 9 positions matching TRBD1. Trimming cost V 6 bases and J 8 bases; bases outside gene matches: 7. CDR3 length: 13 residues. In germline, CDR1 is LGHDT, CDR2 YNNKEL (reference sequence). CDR3 sequence: CASRDRGREGYTF. As DNA, the CDR3 is TGTGCCAGCAGGGACAGGGGACGGGAGGGCTACACCTTC.

CDR3 residues: CASSEYFRSVGRHGYTF. CDR3 nucleotide sequence: TGTGCCAGCAGTGAATATTTTAGGTCAGTCGGGAGGCATGGCTACACCTTC. The genes are TRBV25-1 and TRBJ1-2, with D unresolved. This CDR3 contains 17 residues. Germline V gene lookup returns CDR1 MGHDK and CDR2 SYGVNS. V gave up 0 bases and J gave up 6 bases, with 20 bases separating them.

This clone was observed once. The J gene is TRBJ2-5, the V gene TRBV7-9, with D hard to call. The CDR3 is 14 amino acids. Germline V gene data show CDR1 as SEHNR and CDR2 as FQNEAQ (reference sequence). V lost 1 base, J lost 1 base, and 7 bases lay in between. CDR3 amino acids: CASSLVGIQETQYF. The CDR3 DNA is TGTGCCAGCAGCTTAGTCGGCATCCAAGAGACCCAGTACTTC.

A note on this clone: Distinct nucleotide sequences in the sample also encode this CDR3. CDR3 bases: TGTGCCAGCAGCTTCCCAGGGTATGGCTACACCTTC. This codes for CASSFPGYGYTF. The rearrangement links TRBV5-6 to TRBJ1-2; D is perhaps TRBD1 (5 bases). The germline CDR1 and CDR2 sequences are SGHDT and YYEEEE. CDR3 length equals 12 residues. V was pared by 2 bases and J by 5 bases, with 7 bases between.

This sequence joins TRBV5-1 and TRBJ2-1; D possibly corresponds to TRBD2 (7 bases). This CDR3 comprises 15 residues. Germline V CDR1 and CDR2: SGHRS, YFSETQ. Trimming took off 0 bases at V and 6 bases at J, with 13 bases between the two ends. The CDR3 nucleotides read TGCGCCAGCAGCTTGGGTGGGGGGGCCAGCAATGAGCAGTTCTTC. Protein sequence: CASSLGGGASNEQFF.

This clone was counted only a few times. The chain links TRBV6-4 to TRBJ1-6; D is ambiguous. Germline V gene data show CDR1 as MRHNA and CDR2 as SNTAGT. Trimming cost V 3 bases and J 2 bases, with 2 bases left between them. The CDR3 is 13 amino acids. The CDR3 DNA sequence: TGTGCCAGCAGTGAGACCTATAATTCACCCCTCCACTTT. Protein: CASSETYNSPLHF.

The chain employs TRBV5-1 and TRBJ1-2; D remains unclear. The germline V gene encodes CDR1 SGHRS and CDR2 YFSETQ. Trimming took off 4 bases at V and 4 bases at J, with 11 bases between the two ends. The CDR3 extends over 13 amino acids. The CDR3 bases are TGCGCCAGCAGCAAGGACGCGATCTATGGCTACACCTTC. Protein product: CASSKDAIYGYTF.

The V call is TRBV7-3, the J call TRBJ2-5, with D perhaps TRBD2 (6 bases). The ends were cut back, 5 bases at V and 5 bases at J, with 18 bases in the middle. This CDR3 spans 15 amino acids. In germline, CDR1 is SGHTA, CDR2 FQGTGA. CDR3: CASSGGGKTQETQYF. DNA for the CDR3: TGTGCCAGCAGCGGCGGAGGGAAAACTCAGGAGACCCAGTACTTC.

The J gene is TRBJ2-5, the V gene TRBV27; 9 nucleotides agree with TRBD2. J lost 0 bases, V lost 7 bases, and 6 bases had no gene match. This CDR3 spans 15 amino acids. The germline V gene has CDR1 MNHEY and CDR2 SMNVEV (reference sequence). The CDR3 reads CASKLAGADQETQYF. CDR3 nucleotides: TGTGCCAGCAAACTAGCGGGCGCAGACCAAGAGACCCAGTACTTC.

The V call is TRBV3-1 (or the pseudogene TRBV3-2), the J call TRBJ1-4, with 8 bases identical to TRBD1. In germline, CDR1 is LGHDT, CDR2 YNNKEL (reference sequence). Germline trimming cut 0 bases from V and 3 bases from J; bases unmatched to any gene: 0. This CDR3 has 15 residues. The CDR3 nucleotides are TGTGCCAGCAGCCAAGAGACAGGGGCTAATGAAAAACTGTTTTTT. Its translation is CASSQETGANEKLFF.

This chain links TRBV30 with TRBJ1-4; 9 nucleotides align to TRBD1. The CDR3 length is 16 residues. The V and J ends lost 1 base and 12 bases, in that order; junction bases with no gene match: 15. The germline gives CDR1 GTSNPN, CDR2 SVGIG (reference sequence). CDR3 DNA sequence: TGTGCCTGGAGTGAGCGGTTGGGGACAGGGAGATTACAACTGTTTTTT. Translating it yields CAWSERLGTGRLQLFF.

This clone is a singleton in its sample. The chain carries TRBV19 and TRBJ2-1; 9 bases map to TRBD1. The germline gives CDR1 LNHDA, CDR2 SQIVND (reference sequence). This CDR3 comprises 14 residues. Trimming removed 4 bases from V and 15 bases from J; junction bases left unmatched: 13. Written as DNA, the CDR3 is TGTGCCAGTAGTACCTCAACAGGGGGCGAGTCACTGTTCTTC. This codes for CASSTSTGGESLFF. Looking up the rest from reference TRBV19 and TRBJ2-1 gives the full variable domain: DGGITQSPKYLFRKEGQNVTLSCEQNLNHDAMYWYRQDPGQGLRLIYYSQIVNDFQKGDIAEGYSVSREKKESFPLTVTSAQKNPTAFYLCASSTSTGGESLFFGPGTRLTVL.

This chain uses TRBV7-2 with TRBJ2-7; perhaps TRBD1 as D (6 bases). CDR1 and CDR2 from the germline V gene are SGHTA and FQGNSA. Trimming pared 5 bases from V and 1 base from J, leaving 15 bases between. The length of the CDR3 is 15 residues. CDR3: CASSTQGGVSYEQYF. In DNA, the CDR3 is TGTGCCAGCAGCACACAGGGTGGGGTTTCCTACGAGCAGTACTTC.

The chain uses TRBV4-3 and TRBJ1-3; D remains unclear. V dropped 8 bases and J dropped 0 bases, with 5 bases sitting between them. The CDR3 is 12 amino acids. Germline V CDR1 and CDR2: LGHNA, YSLEER. The CDR3 is CASGNSGNTIYF. In nucleotides, the CDR3 is TGCGCCAGCGGAAACTCTGGAAACACCATATATTTT.

This chain joins TRBV10-2 and TRBJ2-7; TRBD2 matches 9 bases. The CDR3 totals 13 residues. CDR1 WSHSY and CDR2 SAAADI come from the germline V gene. V lost 11 bases to trimming and J lost 4 bases; unmatched junction nucleotides: 9. The CDR3 nucleotides read TGCGCCTCCAGCCCTAGCGGGGCTTACGAGCAGTACTTC. As protein: CASSPSGAYEQYF.

V usage is TRBV7-6 and J usage is TRBJ1-1; 7 nucleotides line up with TRBD1. V was pared by 5 bases and J by 2 bases, with 8 bases of the junction left unmatched. From germline, CDR1 is SGHVS and CDR2 FNYEAQ. The CDR3 runs to 15 residues. CDR3 bases: TGTGCCAGCAGCCTACAGACAGGGCCCAACACTGAAGCTTTCTTT. Its protein product is CASSLQTGPNTEAFF.

The gene calls are TRBV5-8 and TRBJ1-5; D not resolved. CDR1 and CDR2 (germline): SGHTS, YDEGEE. This CDR3 spans 13 amino acids. V was pared by 0 bases and J by 4 bases, with 5 bases between. CDR3 nucleotide sequence: TGTGCCAGCAGCTTGGAAGAAAATCAGCCCCAGCATTTT. Protein product: CASSLEENQPQHF.

The chain joins TRBV29-1 to TRBJ2-3; 7 bases map to TRBD1. V dropped 7 bases and J dropped 5; count of bases not matched to a gene: 6. The CDR3 is made up of 12 amino acids. The germline V gene encodes CDR1 SQVTM and CDR2 ANQGSEA. CDR3 in amino acids: CSAEGGRDTQYF. The CDR3 DNA reads as TGCAGCGCGGAAGGGGGCCGAGATACGCAGTATTTT.

V usage is TRBV4-2 and J usage is TRBJ2-1; 7 bases map to TRBD2. V shed 6 bases, J shed 0 bases, and the junction held 5 bases outside the gene matches. Germline V gene data show CDR1 as LGHNA and CDR2 as YNFKEQ. The CDR3 runs 15 residues. This chain's CDR3 is CASRGPSGSYNEQFF. The CDR3 DNA follows: TGTGCCAGCAGGGGCCCTAGCGGCTCCTACAATGAGCAGTTCTTC.

The chain employs TRBV19 and TRBJ2-1; TRBD1 is a possible D gene (5 bases). The germline V gene has CDR1 LNHDA and CDR2 SQIVND (reference sequence). V was shortened by 4 bases and J by 4 bases, with 11 bases between the two germline ends. This CDR3 is built from 14 residues. DNA of the CDR3: TGTGCCAGTAGTAGGCAGGGCCAATACAATGAGCAGTTCTTC. Protein product: CASSRQGQYNEQFF.

This CDR3 is CSVEGGGSYEQYF. As DNA, the CDR3 is TGCAGCGTTGAGGGGGGGGGCTCCTACGAGCAGTACTTC. V and J are TRBV29-1 and TRBJ2-7; TRBD2 matches at 7 bases. This CDR3 is built from 13 residues. After removal of 3 bases from V and 0 bases from J, the junction contained 2 bases not matched to a gene. Germline CDR1 is SQVTM and CDR2 is ANQGSEA.